The 27 T cell receptor beta chains below come from one sample, sequenced in a study of monozygotic twins with inflammatory bowel disease. Reanalyzing the 5' RACE reads, TCRdb keeps one entry per CDR3 protein, without DNA. The sample spans around 410,000 distinct CDR3 sequences; the ten largest clones claim roughly 2.5%. Sequenced sample: blood. The receptor set was obtained from a human donor with ulcerative colitis or Crohn's disease, or a healthy co-twin of an affected twin (not recorded which).

The rearrangement joins TRBV27 to TRBJ2-1; TCRdb designates TRBD2, a call that cannot be tested without DNA. This CDR3 has 13 residues. CDR1 and CDR2 from the germline V gene are MNHEY and SMNVEV (reference sequence). CDR3 sequence: CASSSASGNEQFF.

J is TRBJ2-5 and V is TRBV30; the D call of TRBD2 rests on TCRdb alone, since no DNA is present to check it. This CDR3 is 15 amino acids long. Germline-derived CDR1 and CDR2 are GTSNPN and SVGIG (reference sequence). CDR3 amino acids: CAWSPGLADQETQYF. Using reference TRBV30 and TRBJ2-5 for the parts outside the CDR3, the full variable domain is SQTIHQWPATLVQPVGSPLSLECTVEGTSNPNLYWYRQAAGRGLQLLFYSVGIGQISSEVPQNLSASRPQDRQFILSSKKLLLSDSGFYLCAWSPGLADQETQYFGPGTRLLVL.

The V call is TRBV7-9, the J call TRBJ2-7. This CDR3 contains 11 residues. From germline, CDR1 is SEHNR and CDR2 FQNEAQ (reference sequence). This chain's CDR3 is CASSDSGEQYF.

The CDR3 loop is CASSWEDTYEKLFF. This chain joins TRBV28 and TRBJ1-4. This CDR3 spans 14 amino acids. Germline assignment: CDR1 MDHEN and CDR2 SYDVKM. The full variable domain, its missing parts supplied by reference TRBV28 and TRBJ1-4, is DVKVTQSSRYLVKRTGEKVFLECVQDMDHENMFWYRQDPGLGLRLIYFSYDVKMKEKGDIPEGYSVSREKKERFSLILESASTNQTSMYLCASSWEDTYEKLFFGSGTQLSVL.

The CDR3 loop is CSATFPHPYNEQFF. V is TRBV20-1 and J is TRBJ2-1; TCRdb's D gene call, TRBD1, goes unchecked for lack of DNA. This CDR3 has 14 residues. Germline V gives CDR1 DFQATT, CDR2 SNEGSKA (reference sequence).

The chain carries TRBV5-1 and TRBJ1-4; TCRdb picks TRBD1, but there is no DNA to check that call. In germline, CDR1 is SGHRS, CDR2 YFSETQ. CDR3 length: 15 residues. This chain's CDR3 is CASSKTGTGDEKLFF. The full variable domain, completed using reference TRBV5-1 and TRBJ1-4, is KAGVTQTPRYLIKTRGQQVTLSCSPISGHRSVSWYQQTPGQGLQFLFEYFSETQRNKGNFPGRFSGRQFSNSRSEMNVSTLELGDSALYLCASSKTGTGDEKLFFGSGTQLSVL.

The chain combines TRBV6-1 with TRBJ1-2; with no DNA, the TCRdb D assignment of TRBD1 cannot be verified. The CDR3 runs 15 residues. CDR1 is MNHNS, CDR2 SASEGT, per germline. CDR3 amino acids: CASSEGGRRGYGYTF.

This chain links TRBV19 with TRBJ2-1; TCRdb returns TRBD1, unconfirmable since there is no DNA. Germline CDR1 and CDR2: LNHDA and SQIVND (reference sequence). The CDR3 is 17 residues long. The CDR3 protein is CASSIPQGRTVRNEQFF.

The V call is TRBV7-9, the J call TRBJ2-5; as DNA is missing, the TRBD2 call by TCRdb cannot be tested. The germline gives CDR1 SEHNR, CDR2 FQNEAQ (reference sequence). The CDR3 has 16 amino acids. CDR3 residues: CASSPASGGPRETQYF.

The chain uses TRBV15 and TRBJ1-1; TCRdb reports TRBD1, a call that lacks DNA to check it against. Germline V lookup: CDR1 LNHNV, CDR2 YYDKDF (reference sequence). This CDR3 is 16 amino acids long. CDR3 sequence reads: CATSRVPGLMNTEAFF.

The V gene is TRBV5-1, the J gene TRBJ2-2; the D call of TRBD2 rests on TCRdb alone, since no DNA is present to check it. The CDR3 has 15 residues. Germline-derived CDR1 and CDR2 are SGHRS and YFSETQ. The CDR3 here is CASTRASGGTGELFF.

This chain links TRBV9 with TRBJ1-1; TCRdb designates TRBD1, a call that cannot be tested without DNA. The CDR3 loop spans 20 amino acids. The germline V gene encodes CDR1 SGDLS and CDR2 YYNGEE. The CDR3 loop reads CASSVELLGTPFTGNTEAFF.

V is TRBV11-2 and J is TRBJ1-2; the D gene TCRdb calls, TRBD1, cannot be checked with no DNA. The CDR3 runs to 16 residues. Germline V CDR1 and CDR2: SGHAT, FQNNGV. CDR3 protein: CASSLDPDRPNYGYTF.

The chain employs TRBV7-2 and TRBJ1-2; TCRdb returns TRBD1, unconfirmable since there is no DNA. The V gene's germline CDR1 is SGHTA and CDR2 FQGNSA. The CDR3 is 13 amino acids. The CDR3: CASSPGTEYGYTF.

The chain is built from TRBV18 and TRBJ2-7; TCRdb returns TRBD1, unconfirmable since there is no DNA. The CDR3 consists of 13 residues. Germline V lookup: CDR1 KGHSH, CDR2 LQKENI. This chain's CDR3 is CASSLDGGHEQYF.

The genes are TRBV3-1 and TRBJ2-7. CDR3 length: 13 amino acids. Germline loops: CDR1 LGHDT, CDR2 YNNKEL (reference sequence). The CDR3 loop is CASSQGAGYEQYF.

The genes are TRBV7-9 and TRBJ1-6. The CDR3 is 15 amino acids. The V gene's germline CDR1 is SEHNR and CDR2 FQNEAQ (reference sequence). The CDR3 loop reads CASSLGSSYNSPLHF.

This chain connects TRBV9 to TRBJ2-1. The CDR3 loop spans 12 amino acids. CDR1 is SGDLS, CDR2 YYNGEE, per germline. The CDR3 protein is CASSVAPDEQFF.

The chain couples TRBV5-1 to TRBJ2-5; TCRdb's D call of TRBD2 is untestable without DNA. CDR1 and CDR2 (germline): SGHRS, YFSETQ. The CDR3 sequence is 14 residues long. CDR3 region: CASGLLSEQETQYF.

The chain links TRBV28 to TRBJ2-1; TCRdb selects TRBD2, and the lack of DNA leaves this call unchecked. The length of the CDR3 is 15 residues. Germline loops: CDR1 MDHEN, CDR2 SYDVKM. The CDR3 spells CASSLRTSFYNEQFF.

The rearrangement joins TRBV5-1 to TRBJ2-7; without DNA, the TCRdb call of TRBD2 cannot be checked. The CDR3 sequence is 14 residues long. CDR1 SGHRS and CDR2 YFSETQ come from the germline V gene. CDR3: CASKGGNPLEEQYF.

The V and J genes are TRBV19 and TRBJ2-5; TCRdb returns TRBD2, unconfirmable since there is no DNA. This CDR3 spans 15 amino acids. Germline CDR1 reads LNHDA; CDR2 reads SQIVND (reference sequence). Here the CDR3 reads CASSIGAALQETQYF.

The chain is built from TRBV3-1 and TRBJ2-1. From germline, CDR1 is LGHDT and CDR2 YNNKEL (reference sequence). This CDR3 is 15 amino acids long. CDR3 sequence reads: CASSQDSVSYNEQFF.

The V call is TRBV18, the J call TRBJ2-1; there is no DNA to check the TCRdb D call of TRBD2. Germline CDR1 reads KGHSH; CDR2 reads LQKENI. This CDR3 comprises 20 residues. Here the CDR3 reads CASSSRPGLAGGLSYNEQFF.

The chain recombines TRBV7-2 with TRBJ2-1; the D call of TRBD2 rests on TCRdb alone, since no DNA is present to check it. Germline V gene lookup returns CDR1 SGHTA and CDR2 FQGNSA. The CDR3 has 14 amino acids. CDR3 sequence: CASSKPAPYNEQFF.

The gene calls are TRBV28 and TRBJ1-5. The V gene's germline CDR1 is MDHEN and CDR2 SYDVKM. CDR3 length equals 15 residues. The CDR3 protein is CASSPPTRGPQPQHF.

V usage is TRBV24-1 and J usage is TRBJ2-1; TCRdb designates TRBD1, a call that cannot be tested without DNA. The germline CDR1 and CDR2 sequences are KGHDR and SFDVKD. This CDR3 is built from 16 residues. The CDR3 spells CATSATSGQLLPGQFF.